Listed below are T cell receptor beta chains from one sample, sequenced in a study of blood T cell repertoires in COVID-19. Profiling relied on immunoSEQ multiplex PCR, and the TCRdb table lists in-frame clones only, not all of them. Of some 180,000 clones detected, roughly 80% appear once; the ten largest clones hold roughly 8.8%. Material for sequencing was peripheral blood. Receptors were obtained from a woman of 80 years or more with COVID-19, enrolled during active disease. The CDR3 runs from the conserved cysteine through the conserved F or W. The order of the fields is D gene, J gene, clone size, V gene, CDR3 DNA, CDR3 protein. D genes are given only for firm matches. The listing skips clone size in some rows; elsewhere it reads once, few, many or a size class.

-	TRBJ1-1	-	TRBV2	TGTGCCAGCAGTGAATCTCGCTTGGGGGGGGCCGGAAGCACTGAAGCTTTCTTT	CASSESRLGGAGSTEAFF
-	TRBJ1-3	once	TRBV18	TGTGCCAGCTCACCGTCCGGGCAGGGCTCTGGAAACACCATATATTTT	CASSPSGQGSGNTIYF
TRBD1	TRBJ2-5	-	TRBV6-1	TGTGCCAGCAGTGAAGACAGGGGCATAAAGACCCAGTACTTC	CASSEDRGIKTQYF
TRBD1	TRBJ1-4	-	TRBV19	TGTGCCAGTAGTACTCCGGGACAGGGCCGGGGAAAACTGTTTTTT	CASSTPGQGRGKLFF
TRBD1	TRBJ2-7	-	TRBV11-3	TGTGCCAGCAGCTTTGGACAGGGAGGCGAGCAGTACTTC	CASSFGQGGEQYF
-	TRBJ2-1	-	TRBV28	TGTGCCGCAGGGGGGCCCCGGGGCAATGAGCAGTTCTTC	CAAGGPRGNEQFF
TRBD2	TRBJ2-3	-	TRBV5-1	TGCGCCAGCAGCATCCTAGCGGGGGGCCAGGCAGATACGCAGTATTTT	CASSILAGGQADTQYF
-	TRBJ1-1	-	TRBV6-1	TGTGCCAGCAGTGTCCATTGGGGAGGAGGAGGCACTGAAGCTTTCTTT	CASSVHWGGGGTEAFF
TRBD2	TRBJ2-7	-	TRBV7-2	TGTGCCAGCAGCCCAATAGCGGGACCATCCTACGAGCAGTACTTC	CASSPIAGPSYEQYF
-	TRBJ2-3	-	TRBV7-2	TGTGCCAGCAGCTTAGTAAGCACAGATACGCAGTATTTT	CASSLVSTDTQYF
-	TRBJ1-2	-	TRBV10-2	TGCGCCAGCAGTGAGGGACACCTAAGCTATGGCTACACCTTC	CASSEGHLSYGYTF
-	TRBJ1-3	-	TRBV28	TGTGCCAGCAGTTTCGGGTATGGAAACACCATATATTTT	CASSFGYGNTIYF
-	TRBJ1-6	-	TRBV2	TGTGCCAGCAGTGACGATAATTCACCCCTCCACTTT	CASSDDNSPLHF
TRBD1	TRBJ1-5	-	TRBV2	TGTGCCAGCAGTCCTATCGACAGGGGGAGTCAGCCCCAGCATTTT	CASSPIDRGSQPQHF
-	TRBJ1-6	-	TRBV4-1	TGCGCCAGCAGCCAAGGGGGTGGAGGTAATTCACCCCTCCACTTT	CASSQGGGGNSPLHF
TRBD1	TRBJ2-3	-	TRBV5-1	TGCGCCAGCAGCCCCCGGGACAGGGGCACAGATACGCAGTATTTT	CASSPRDRGTDTQYF
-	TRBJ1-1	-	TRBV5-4	TGTGCCAGCAGCGGCCAAGACAGATCTGGCCTAGCTTTCTTT	CASSGQDRSGLAFF
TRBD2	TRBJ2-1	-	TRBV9	TGTGCCAGCAGCGTCGGGGCCGCCCTAGCGGGAGTGAGTGAGCAGTTCTTC	CASSVGAALAGVSEQFF
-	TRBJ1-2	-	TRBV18	TGTGCCAGCTCTCCGGACAGTGATAACTATGGCTACACCTTC	CASSPDSDNYGYTF
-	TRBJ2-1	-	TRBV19	TGTGCCAGTAGACTGAACAATGAGCAGTTCTTC	CASRLNNEQFF
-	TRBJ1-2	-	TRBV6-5	TGTGCCAGCAGTAACCAAGACAGCCAAGCGTCTGGCTACACCTTC	CASSNQDSQASGYTF
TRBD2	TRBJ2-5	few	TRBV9	TGTGCCAGCAGTTACGGACTAGCCCAAGAGACCCAGTACTTC	CASSYGLAQETQYF
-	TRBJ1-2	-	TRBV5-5	TGTGCCAGCACCAATTCTTGGGGGGGTAACTATGGCTACACCTTC	CASTNSWGGNYGYTF
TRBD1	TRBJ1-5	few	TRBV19	TGTGCCAGTAGTATCTATACAGGGGGATCTGGTTATAGCAATCAGCCCCAGCATTTT	CASSIYTGGSGYSNQPQHF
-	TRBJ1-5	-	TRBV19	TGTGCCAGTAGTACGAGTTGGAGGCGCAATCAGCCCCAGCATTTT	CASSTSWRRNQPQHF
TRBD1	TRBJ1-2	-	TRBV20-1	TGCAGTGCTAGTACCAGGGGGAACTATGGCTACACCTTC	CSASTRGNYGYTF
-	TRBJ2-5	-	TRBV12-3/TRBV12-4	TGTGCCAGCAGTTTCGGAGAGACCCAGTACTTC	CASSFGETQYF
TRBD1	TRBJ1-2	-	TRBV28	TGTGCCAGCAGAACCGGACAGGTCTATGGCTACACCTTC	CASRTGQVYGYTF
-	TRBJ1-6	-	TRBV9	TGTGCCAGCAGCGTAGGCTTTCTGGGGGCCGCGAATTCACCCCTCCACTTT	CASSVGFLGAANSPLHF